This T cell receptor (beta chain) was recorded in a study of T cell repertoires in cytomegalovirus infection. Study information: Public TCR beta signatures indicated both CMV infection and matching HLA type.

Study conclusions and caveats: Identification of carriers of CMV plus the relevant HLA was performed using cumulative public TCR beta family frequency. Clonotypes of TCR beta that were HLA-C-restricted and CMV-specific dominated the ex vivo response.

TCRdb called the reads again in MiXCR, with one record for every CDR3 protein. The table has around 230,000 distinct CDR3 sequences, around 6.6% seen once. Germline values: CDR1 SGHTA, CDR2 FQGNSA. This CDR3 contains 20 residues. V shed 4 bases and J 1 base; nucleotides not matched to a gene: 15. The sample holds many counts of this clonotype. As yet, its antigen is unknown. V usage is TRBV7-2 and J usage is TRBJ2-1; 11 bases are shared with TRBD2. The sample was PBMCs. The sequence came from a human donor in good health (CMV status not recorded). Some clones in this sample may be carry-over from other donors' samples. CDR3 DNA sequence: TGTGCCAGCAGCTCCCACTCTACTAGCGGGGGATCCATTTCCTACAATGAGCAGTTCTTC. It encodes CASSSHSTSGGSISYNEQFF.